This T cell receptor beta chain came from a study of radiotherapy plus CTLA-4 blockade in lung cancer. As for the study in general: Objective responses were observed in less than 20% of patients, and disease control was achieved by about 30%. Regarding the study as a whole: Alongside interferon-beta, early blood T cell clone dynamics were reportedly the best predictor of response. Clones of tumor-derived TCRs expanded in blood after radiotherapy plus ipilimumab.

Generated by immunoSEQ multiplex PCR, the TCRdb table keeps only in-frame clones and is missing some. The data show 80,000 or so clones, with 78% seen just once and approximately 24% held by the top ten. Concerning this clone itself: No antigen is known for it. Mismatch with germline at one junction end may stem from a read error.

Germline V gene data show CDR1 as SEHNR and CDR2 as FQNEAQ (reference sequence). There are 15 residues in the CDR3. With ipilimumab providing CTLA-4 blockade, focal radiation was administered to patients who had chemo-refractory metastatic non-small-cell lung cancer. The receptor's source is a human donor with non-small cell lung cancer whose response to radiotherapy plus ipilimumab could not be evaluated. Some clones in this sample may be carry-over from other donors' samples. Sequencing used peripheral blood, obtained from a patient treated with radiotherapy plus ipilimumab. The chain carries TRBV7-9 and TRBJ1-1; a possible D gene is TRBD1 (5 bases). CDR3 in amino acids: CASSPVGGRAVRASF. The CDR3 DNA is TGTGCCAGCAGCCCTGTGGGGGGGAGGGCGGTACGAGCTTCCTTT.